The next 8 T cell receptor beta chains were all read from a single sample in a study of cytomegalovirus exposure and HLA in healthy donors (dated by TCRdb to between 2016 and 2019). Library creation used the immunoSEQ multiplex PCR assay. The multiplex PCR relied on a mix of 60 forward primers for TCR Vbeta segments and 13 reverse primers for TCR Jbeta segments. This immuneACCESS table, as held by TCRdb, lists in-frame sequences with V and J called but not all clones. Of the missing ones, under half trace to an unresolved V gene in checked studies; the others have no known cause. Present in this sample are about 160,000 clones, approximately 90% of which were seen just once. The biggest ten clones account for around 0.93% of the sample. Sequencing used PBMCs. The receptors were sampled from a woman aged 25 to 39 in good health and CMV-seronegative.

The gene calls are TRBV6-5 and TRBJ2-2, with 9 bases matching TRBD1. This CDR3 is built from 14 residues. CDR1 is MNHEY, CDR2 SVGAGI, per germline. Trimming cost V 5 bases and J 6 bases; bases outside gene matches: 4. CDR3 sequence: CASSHGTGSGELFF. CDR3 nucleotide sequence: TGTGCCAGCAGTCACGGGACAGGGTCCGGGGAGCTGTTTTTT.

The chain employs TRBV28 and TRBJ2-7, with D uncertain. Per the germline V gene, CDR1 is MDHEN and CDR2 is SYDVKM. The CDR3 consists of 12 residues. The ends were cut back, 1 base at V and 3 bases at J, with 4 bases in the middle. The CDR3 DNA follows: TGTGCCAGCAGTTTATACTACTACGAGCAGTACTTC. Translation gives CASSLYYYEQYF.

J is TRBJ2-7 and V is TRBV9, with 9 bases lining up with TRBD1. V shed 4 bases and J 5 bases; nucleotides not matched to a gene: 10. The germline V gene has CDR1 SGDLS and CDR2 YYNGEE. This CDR3 is 15 amino acids long. The CDR3 sequence is CASSPQDRGPHEQYF. The CDR3 DNA is TGTGCCAGCAGCCCCCAGGACAGGGGTCCCCACGAGCAGTACTTC.

The J gene is TRBJ2-3, the V gene TRBV27; D is undetermined. Germline V lookup: CDR1 MNHEY, CDR2 SMNVEV (reference sequence). The CDR3 totals 16 residues. Trimming left V 6 bases short and J 2 bases short, with 18 bases between. In DNA form, the CDR3 reads TGTGCCAGCAGGGCGCCTTATGGGCTGAACACAGATACGCAGTATTTT. Amino acids: CASRAPYGLNTDTQYF.

The V call is TRBV12-5, the J call TRBJ2-1; 8 nucleotides agree with TRBD1. Losses at the gene ends were 6 bases for V and 6 bases for J; bases not matched to a gene: 13. CDR3 size: 16 residues. Germline V gene lookup returns CDR1 LGHNT and CDR2 FRNRAP. The CDR3 here is CASGPRGRRQGNEQFF. CDR3 coding DNA: TGTGCTAGTGGACCCAGGGGGCGGAGACAGGGCAATGAGCAGTTCTTC.

This clone turned up a few times. V and J are TRBV6-6 and TRBJ1-1; 7 bases map to TRBD1. Germline CDR1 and CDR2: MNHNY and SVGAGI (reference sequence). Trimming removed 4 bases from V and 1 base from J; junction bases left unmatched: 6. The CDR3 is made up of 15 amino acids. The CDR3 DNA reads TGTGCCAGCAGTTGGCAAGACAGGGCGAACACTGAAGCTTTCTTT. Translated, it gives CASSWQDRANTEAFF.

The chain combines TRBV6-6 with TRBJ1-6, with 7 bases matching TRBD1. The CDR3 consists of 14 residues. Germline V gene data show CDR1 as MNHNY and CDR2 as SVGAGI (reference sequence). The ends lost 6 bases at V and 8 bases at J; junction bases unmatched: 7. The CDR3 sequence is CASSQRGQDSPLHF. The CDR3 nucleotides read TGTGCCAGCAGCCAAAGGGGGCAGGATTCACCCCTCCACTTT.

The chain couples TRBV4-1 to TRBJ1-2; perhaps TRBD1 as D (5 bases). V was pared by 3 bases and J by 10 bases, with 12 bases between. This CDR3 has 12 residues. CDR1 is MGHRA, CDR2 YSYEKL, per germline. This chain's CDR3 is CASSQPAGSYTF. DNA of the CDR3: TGCGCCAGCAGCCAGCCCGCAGGGTCCTACACCTTC.